Listed below are T cell receptor beta chains from one sample, sequenced in a study of early T cells in non-severe SARS-CoV-2 infection. TCRdb itself ran the 5' RACE reads through MiXCR, one entry per CDR3 protein. The sample yields tens of thousands of distinct CDR3 sequences, around 13% seen once. Input material: whole blood. These receptors all come from an adult who was a healthcare worker with PCR-confirmed SARS-CoV-2 infection or an uninfected control (not recorded which). Each CDR3 is given with its conserved first and last residue. D genes are given only for firm matches. Expanded clones are given a class, and other clones once, few, many or no size at all.

cdr3_nt cdr3_aa v_call cdr3_length clone_size j_call d_call
TGCAGTGCTAGAGATTTTGGCAGAATAGCAGATGGCTACACCTTC CSARDFGRIADGYTF TRBV20-1 15 NA TRBJ1-2 NA
TGTGCCAGCAGCCAAGATGGGCTACCGGACACCGGGGAGCTGTTTTTT CASSQDGLPDTGELFF TRBV4-2 16 many TRBJ2-2 NA
TGTGCCAGCTCCGATGATGTTACGGGGACCCAGCATTTT CASSDDVTGTQHF TRBV12-3/TRBV12-4 13 few TRBJ1-5 NA
TGCAGCGCTTACGGCGGGAGTCGTAACGAGCAGTACTTC CSAYGGSRNEQYF TRBV29-1 13 NA TRBJ2-7 TRBD2
TGTGCCTGGAATCGCCTAGCTGACTACGAGCAGTACTTC CAWNRLADYEQYF TRBV30 13 many TRBJ2-7 NA
TGTGCCAGCAGCCTACGACCGGGCCGAGAGGGTTCACCCCTCCACTTT CASSLRPGREGSPLHF TRBV5-6 16 many TRBJ1-6 NA
TGTGCCAGCACGGCAGGGACCTATGGCTACACCTTC CASTAGTYGYTF TRBV28 12 few TRBJ1-2 NA
TGTGCCAGCACCTCCTGGGGACTCCAAGAGACCCAGTACTTC CASTSWGLQETQYF TRBV5-6 14 many TRBJ2-5 NA
TGCAGCGTGACCCCTCCGGGACTAGGGCTGGCAGATACGCAGTATTTT CSVTPPGLGLADTQYF TRBV29-1 16 many TRBJ2-3 TRBD2
TGTGCCAGCAGCCGGGACAGGGGTTTCTACGAGCAGTACTTC CASSRDRGFYEQYF TRBV7-2 14 many TRBJ2-7 TRBD1
TGTGCCAGCAGTTTTGGGAGAGCTGAAGCTTTCTTT CASSFGRAEAFF TRBV28 12 NA TRBJ1-1 NA
TGTGCCAGCAGTGAATGGAATGTGAACACTGAAGCTTTCTTT CASSEWNVNTEAFF TRBV25-1 14 many TRBJ1-1 NA
TGCAGCGTTAAAAGCGGGGGCTTGTACAATGAGCAGTTCTTC CSVKSGGLYNEQFF TRBV29-1 14 many TRBJ2-1 TRBD2
TGTGCTAGTGGTTTGGTAATGCGGGGGACTCTAAATGAGCAGTTCTTC CASGLVMRGTLNEQFF TRBV12-5 16 NA TRBJ2-1 TRBD2
TGTGCCAGCAGCCGAGTGGGGGCTGATGGTTCACCCCTCCACTTT CASSRVGADGSPLHF TRBV7-9 15 many TRBJ1-6 NA
TGTGCCAGCAGTAACGCCGCAGGGGAGGAGACCCAGTACTTC CASSNAAGEETQYF TRBV6-6 14 many TRBJ2-5 NA